These 2 T cell receptor beta chains share one sample of origin, sequenced in a study of T cell changes during pregnancy in multiple sclerosis. Sequencing was performed with immunoSEQ multiplex PCR; in TCRdb, only in-frame clones are kept and a portion is missing. The sample includes around 110,000 clones, 92% of them seen just once. Here the sequenced sample was peripheral blood, taken in the third trimester of pregnancy. The receptors here all came from a female donor with multiple sclerosis, enrolled in a pregnancy study.

V usage is TRBV13 and J usage is TRBJ1-1; TRBD1 is a possible D gene (5 bases). Germline CDR1 and CDR2: PRHDT and FYEKMQ (reference sequence). The CDR3 spans 15 residues. Trimming pared 5 bases from V and 6 bases from J, leaving 19 bases between. The CDR3 sequence: CASSQRGRASAEAFF. CDR3 coding DNA: TGTGCCAGCAGCCAGCGGGGCAGGGCGAGCGCTGAAGCTTTCTTT.

For the CDR3, the DNA is TGTGCCAGCAGCGTAGGGGACAGGGCTAATGAAAAACTGTTTTTT. Translating gives CASSVGDRANEKLFF. This chain uses TRBV9 with TRBJ1-4; TRBD1 aligns across 9 bases. The CDR3 spans 15 residues. Germline V gene data show CDR1 as SGDLS and CDR2 as YYNGEE. V lost 0 bases to trimming and J lost 3 bases; unmatched junction nucleotides: 0.